The 25 T cell receptor beta chains below come from one sample, sequenced in a study of CD8 T cells in Susac syndrome (dated 2019 in TCRdb). Library construction relied on the immunoSEQ multiplex PCR assay. RNA was extracted with the RNeasy kit and 0.5 to 1 ug was reverse transcribed using random hexamers. TCRdb applied fastp at Q25 and MiXCR to the public reads, then kept only in-frame beta chains. For every CDR3 protein sequence, its rows merge into one entry that carries the most common genes and DNA. The sample table holds 240,000 or so distinct CDR3 sequences, of which approximately 95% were seen once. 0.1% of the sample is held by the ten biggest clonotypes. Specimen: CD4+ T cells from PBMCs. All receptors come from a human donor with Susac syndrome.

The rearrangement joins TRBV18 to TRBJ1-5, with 7 bases identical to TRBD1. The CDR3 sequence is 18 residues long. Trimming took 3 bases from V and 2 from J; bases not matched to a gene: 13. Germline lookup yields CDR1 KGHSH and CDR2 LQKENI. The CDR3 spells CASSPERQGVDGNQPQHF. Written as DNA, the CDR3 is TGTGCCAGCTCACCGGAAAGACAGGGAGTCGACGGCAATCAGCCCCAGCATTTT.

The CDR3 DNA reads as TGCAGCGTTGCTGTGGGGGTATCCTACGAGCAGTACTTC. Its translation: CSVAVGVSYEQYF. V usage is TRBV29-1 and J usage is TRBJ2-7; either TRBD1 or TRBD2 may fit D (5 bases each). V was clipped by 4 bases and J by 1 base, with 11 bases between them. Per germline, CDR1 SQVTM and CDR2 ANQGSEA. The CDR3 sequence is 13 residues long.

V is TRBV15 and J is TRBJ2-4; D is uncertain. V was cut by 0 bases and J by 2 bases, with 5 bases left in between. CDR3 length: 14 residues. Germline CDR1 LNHNV, CDR2 YYDKDF (reference sequence). The CDR3, as DNA: TGTGCCACCAGCAGAGATATAACCAAAAACATTCAGTACTTC. Its protein is CATSRDITKNIQYF.

The chain recombines TRBV4-2 with TRBJ2-3; D gene ambiguous. The CDR3 consists of 14 residues. The germline V gene encodes CDR1 LGHNA and CDR2 YNFKEQ. The V end lost 2 bases, the J end lost 4 bases, and 10 bases lay between the germline ends. The CDR3 protein is CASSQPQAADTQYF. CDR3 bases: TGTGCCAGCAGCCAACCCCAGGCCGCAGATACGCAGTATTTT.

Only one count was recorded for this clonotype. The gene calls are TRBV2 and TRBJ2-7, with TRBD1 identical over 7 bases. The CDR3 totals 13 residues. Unmatched junction bases numbered 5, after V lost 4 bases and J lost 5 bases. From germline, CDR1 is SNHLY and CDR2 FYNNEI. CDR3 nucleotide sequence: TGTGCCAGCAGTGGACCGACAGGGAACGAGCAGTACTTC. Translated, it gives CASSGPTGNEQYF.

The table lists this clonotype with a count of one. The chain links TRBV7-3 to TRBJ2-3, with TRBD2 as a possible D gene (5 bases). CDR3 size: 13 residues. Germline CDR1 is SGHTA and CDR2 is FQGTGA. Trimming removed 4 bases from V and 5 bases from J, with 10 bases in between. The DNA for the CDR3 is TGTGCCAGCAGCTCTCCGCGGGTAGATACGCAGTATTTT. This gives the protein CASSSPRVDTQYF. Together with reference TRBV7-3 and TRBJ2-3, the CDR3 gives the full variable domain: GAGVSQTPSNKVTEKGKYVELRCDPISGHTALYWYRQSLGQGPEFLIYFQGTGAADDSGLPNDRFFAVRPEGSVSTLKIQRTERGDSAVYLCASSSPRVDTQYFGPGTRLTVL.

The chain couples TRBV28 to TRBJ1-1, with 8 bases aligning to TRBD1. Germline V gene sequence: CDR1 MDHEN, CDR2 SYDVKM. V lost 5 bases to trimming and J lost 1 base; unmatched junction nucleotides: 9. The CDR3 totals 16 residues. The CDR3 is CASSRGDRRANTEAFF. CDR3 bases: TGTGCCAGCAGTCGAGGGGACAGGAGGGCGAACACTGAAGCTTTCTTT.

This sequence joins TRBV12-3 or TRBV12-4 and TRBJ2-4; 8 nucleotides agree with TRBD2. CDR3 length: 14 amino acids. V shed 5 bases and J 8 bases; nucleotides not matched to a gene: 8. CDR3 sequence (DNA): TGTGCCAGCAGTCCCCGGACTAGCTTGTACATTCAGTACTTC. This encodes CASSPRTSLYIQYF.

This sequence joins TRBV29-1 and TRBJ1-3; TRBD1 is a possible D gene (6 bases). The ends were cut back, 5 bases at V and 4 bases at J, with 15 bases in the middle. CDR3 length: 14 amino acids. Germline V CDR1 and CDR2: SQVTM, ANQGSEA. The CDR3, as DNA: TGCAGCGTTACCTACAGGGTCTCGGGAAACACCATATATTTT. The encoded protein is CSVTYRVSGNTIYF.

This clonotype occurred a few times. V usage is TRBV5-4 and J usage is TRBJ2-7; D is uncertain. The CDR3 contains 12 residues. Trimming removed 4 bases at V and 0 bases at J, with 5 bases between. CDR1 and CDR2 (germline): SGHNT, YYREEE (reference sequence). The CDR3 is CASSVDSYEQYF. CDR3 coding DNA: TGTGCCAGCAGCGTCGACTCCTACGAGCAGTACTTC.

CDR3 sequence reads: CSVEKPYNEQFF. The CDR3 nucleotides read TGCAGCGTTGAAAAACCCTACAATGAGCAGTTCTTC. The chain links TRBV29-1 to TRBJ2-1; the D is unclear. CDR3 length equals 12 residues. CDR1 is SQVTM, CDR2 ANQGSEA, per germline. V was cut by 2 bases and J by 2 bases, with 4 bases left in between.

CDR3 sequence: CASSQTTGRRDEQYF. The CDR3 DNA reads as TGCGCCAGCAGCCAGACGACGGGAAGGAGGGACGAGCAGTACTTC. The rearrangement links TRBV4-1 to TRBJ2-7; D may be TRBD2 (6 bases). V shed 3 bases and J shed 5 bases, with 17 bases lying between them. Looked up from germline, CDR1 is MGHRA and CDR2 is YSYEKL. CDR3 size: 15 residues.

The V and J genes are TRBV7-9 and TRBJ2-1; D might be TRBD1 (5 bases). Germline loops: CDR1 SEHNR, CDR2 FQNEAQ (reference sequence). This CDR3 is built from 14 residues. V was trimmed by 7 bases and J by 0 bases, leaving 10 bases between them. DNA of the CDR3: TGTGCCAGCACTCCAGGGTCCTCCTACAATGAGCAGTTCTTC. Translation gives CASTPGSSYNEQFF.

V usage is TRBV25-1 and J usage is TRBJ2-7; D perhaps matches TRBD2 (6 bases). This CDR3 is built from 15 residues. The germline gives CDR1 MGHDK, CDR2 SYGVNS. V lost 2 bases and J lost 3, with 14 bases in between. This CDR3 is CASSEDGGGNYEQYF. CDR3 nucleotides: TGTGCCAGCAGTGAAGACGGAGGAGGGAACTACGAGCAGTACTTC.

In its sample, this clonotype was seen once. This sequence joins TRBV7-9 and TRBJ2-3; D call uncertain. This CDR3 is 12 amino acids long. Trimming shortened V by 5 bases and J by 5 bases, and 8 bases separated the two germline ends. CDR1 and CDR2 from the germline V gene are SEHNR and FQNEAQ (reference sequence). DNA for the CDR3: TGTGCCAGCAGCCCGGGCCAAGATACGCAGTATTTT. Protein: CASSPGQDTQYF.

In regard to this clonotype: The junction departs from the called germline gene at one end, perhaps through a read error. The rearrangement links TRBV7-7 to TRBJ2-3, with D maybe TRBD2 (5 bases). The CDR3 is 15 residues long. CDR1 is SSHAT and CDR2 is FNYEAQ in the germline V gene (reference sequence). CDR3 coding DNA: TGTGCTAGCAGCTTAGCGTTCGGGATGCGCAATACGCAGTATTTT. It translates to CASSLAFGMRNTQYF.

The chain is built from TRBV9 and TRBJ1-2, with 7 positions matching TRBD1. CDR3 size: 14 residues. Germline values: CDR1 SGDLS, CDR2 YYNGEE. V shed 3 bases and J 3 bases; nucleotides not matched to a gene: 5. CDR3 sequence: CASSAWTGHYGYTF. Here the CDR3 DNA reads TGTGCCAGCAGCGCATGGACAGGCCACTATGGCTACACCTTC.

This chain connects TRBV7-3 to TRBJ2-3; D may be TRBD2 (6 bases). Germline values: CDR1 SGHTA, CDR2 FQGTGA. Trimming removed 3 bases at V and 2 bases at J, with 9 bases between. This CDR3 has 14 residues. The CDR3 here is CASSLSGFTDTQYF. In DNA form, the CDR3 reads TGTGCCAGCAGCTTGAGCGGGTTCACAGATACGCAGTATTTT.

The rearrangement joins TRBV7-6 to TRBJ1-1, with 7 bases fitting TRBD1. Germline V gene sequence: CDR1 SGHVS, CDR2 FNYEAQ. The CDR3 totals 15 residues. The ends lost 0 bases at V and 5 bases at J; junction bases unmatched: 6. The CDR3 DNA is TGTGCCAGCAGCTTAGCTATACAGGGGTTTACTGAAGCTTTCTTT. Protein product: CASSLAIQGFTEAFF.

This sequence joins TRBV20-1 and TRBJ1-2, with 10 positions matching TRBD1. The germline V gene has CDR1 DFQATT and CDR2 SNEGSKA (reference sequence). The length of the CDR3 is 15 residues. V lost 3 bases, J lost 4 bases, and 8 bases stayed unmatched. Here the CDR3 reads CSASAGQGRFYGYTF. The DNA of the CDR3 is TGCAGTGCTAGTGCGGGACAGGGGCGTTTCTATGGCTACACCTTC.

This clonotype was seen only once. V gene TRBV20-1 combines with J gene TRBJ2-7, with 7 bases lining up with TRBD2. CDR3 size: 16 residues. After removal of 5 bases from V and 2 bases from J, the junction contained 15 bases not matched to a gene. The germline V gene has CDR1 DFQATT and CDR2 SNEGSKA (reference sequence). The CDR3 DNA reads as TGCAGTGCTGCCGAGGGAGGGCAGGGAGAAGCCTACGAGCAGTACTTC. It specifies CSAAEGGQGEAYEQYF.

CDR3 in amino acids: CSFGKAGGTNEQFF. The CDR3 bases are TGCAGTTTTGGAAAGGCGGGAGGGACCAATGAGCAGTTCTTC. The chain couples TRBV20-1 to TRBJ2-1; 9 nucleotides agree with TRBD2. V gave up 8 bases and J gave up 6 bases; unmatched junction bases: 11. The CDR3 is 14 residues long. Germline V gene data show CDR1 as DFQATT and CDR2 as SNEGSKA (reference sequence).

CDR3 nucleotide sequence: TGTGCCACCGCCAGAACTAGCACAGATACGCAGTATTTT. Residues: CATARTSTDTQYF. The chain joins TRBV2 to TRBJ2-3; D is uncertain. Trimming shortened V by 10 bases and J by 0 bases, and 11 bases separated the two germline ends. Germline V lookup: CDR1 SNHLY, CDR2 FYNNEI. The CDR3 contains 13 residues.

The chain is built from TRBV12-3 or TRBV12-4 and TRBJ2-1; 8 bases match TRBD1. The J segment lost 9 bases and the V segment lost 2 bases, leaving 6 bases of the junction unmatched. The CDR3 sequence is 14 residues long. The CDR3 is CASSLMGGTGEQFF. DNA of the CDR3: TGTGCCAGCAGTTTAATGGGTGGGACAGGTGAGCAGTTCTTC.

This rearrangement joins TRBV9 to TRBJ2-1; 7 positions match TRBD2. Germline-derived CDR1 and CDR2 are SGDLS and YYNGEE. The trim removed 0 bases at V and 8 bases at J, leaving 2 bases unmatched. The CDR3 covers 13 residues. The CDR3 bases are TGTGCCAGCAGCGTAGGGGGGGGATATGAGCAGTTCTTC. Its protein is CASSVGGGYEQFF.